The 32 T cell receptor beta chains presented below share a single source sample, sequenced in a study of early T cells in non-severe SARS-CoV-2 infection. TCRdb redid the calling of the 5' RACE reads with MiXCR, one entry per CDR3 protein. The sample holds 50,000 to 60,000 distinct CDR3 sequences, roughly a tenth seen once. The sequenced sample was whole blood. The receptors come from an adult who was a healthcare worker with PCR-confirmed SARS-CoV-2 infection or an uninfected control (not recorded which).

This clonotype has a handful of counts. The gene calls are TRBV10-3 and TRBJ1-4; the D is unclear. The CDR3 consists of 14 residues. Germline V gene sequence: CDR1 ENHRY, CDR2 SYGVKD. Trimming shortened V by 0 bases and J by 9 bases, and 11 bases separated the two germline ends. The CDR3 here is CAISESVVGKKLFF. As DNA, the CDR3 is TGTGCCATCAGTGAGTCCGTGGTCGGGAAAAAACTGTTTTTT.

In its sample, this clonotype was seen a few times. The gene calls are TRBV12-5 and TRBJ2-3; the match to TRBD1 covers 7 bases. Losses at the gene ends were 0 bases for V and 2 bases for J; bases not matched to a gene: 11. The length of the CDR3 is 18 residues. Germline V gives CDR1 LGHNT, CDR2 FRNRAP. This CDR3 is CASGLVLGTEFYTDTQYF. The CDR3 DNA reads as TGTGCTAGTGGTTTGGTACTGGGGACAGAGTTCTACACAGATACGCAGTATTTT.

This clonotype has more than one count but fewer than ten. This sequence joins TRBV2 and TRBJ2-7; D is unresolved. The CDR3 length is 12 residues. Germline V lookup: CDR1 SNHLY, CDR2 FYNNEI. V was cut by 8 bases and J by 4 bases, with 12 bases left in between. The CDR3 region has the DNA TGTGCCAGCTCCTGGGTAGGATACGAGCAGTACTTC. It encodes CASSWVGYEQYF. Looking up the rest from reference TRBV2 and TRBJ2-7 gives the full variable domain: EPEVTQTPSHQVTQMGQEVILRCVPISNHLYFYWYRQILGQKVEFLVSFYNNEISEKSEIFDDQFSVERPDGSNFTLKIRSTKLEDSAMYFCASSWVGYEQYFGPGTRLTVT.

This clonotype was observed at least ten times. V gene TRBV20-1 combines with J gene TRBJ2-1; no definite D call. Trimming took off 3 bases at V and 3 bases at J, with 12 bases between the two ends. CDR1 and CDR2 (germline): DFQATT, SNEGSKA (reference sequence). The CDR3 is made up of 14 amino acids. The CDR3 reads CSASRLENYNEQFF. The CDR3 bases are TGCAGTGCTAGTCGGTTAGAAAACTACAATGAGCAGTTCTTC.

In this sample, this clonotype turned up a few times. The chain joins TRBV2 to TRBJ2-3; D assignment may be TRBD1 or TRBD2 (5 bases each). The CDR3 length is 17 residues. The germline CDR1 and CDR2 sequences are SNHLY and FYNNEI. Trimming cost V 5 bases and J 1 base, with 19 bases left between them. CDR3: CASSPGTRLRGTDTQYF. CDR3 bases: TGTGCCAGCAGTCCCGGGACCAGGCTCCGGGGCACAGATACGCAGTATTTT.

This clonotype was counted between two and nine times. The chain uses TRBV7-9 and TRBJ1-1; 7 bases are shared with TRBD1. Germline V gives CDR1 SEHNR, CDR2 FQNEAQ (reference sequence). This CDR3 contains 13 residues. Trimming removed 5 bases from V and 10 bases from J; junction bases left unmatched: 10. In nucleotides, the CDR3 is TGTGCCAGCAGCCCGCTCAACAGGGGAGGAGCTTTCTTT. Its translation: CASSPLNRGGAFF. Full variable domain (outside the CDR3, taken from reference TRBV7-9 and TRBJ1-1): DTGVSQNPRHKITKRGQNVTFRCDPISEHNRLYWYRQTLGQGPEFLTYFQNEAQLEKSRLLSDRFSAERPKGSFSTLEIQRTEQGDSAMYLCASSPLNRGGAFFGQGTRLTVV.

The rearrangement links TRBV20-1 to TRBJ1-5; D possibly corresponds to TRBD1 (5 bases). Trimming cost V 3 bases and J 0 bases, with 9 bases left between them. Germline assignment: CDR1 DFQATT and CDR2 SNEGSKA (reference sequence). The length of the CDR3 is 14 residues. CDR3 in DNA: TGCAGTGCTAGGACAGCGAGTAGCAATCAGCCCCAGCATTTT. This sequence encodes CSARTASSNQPQHF.

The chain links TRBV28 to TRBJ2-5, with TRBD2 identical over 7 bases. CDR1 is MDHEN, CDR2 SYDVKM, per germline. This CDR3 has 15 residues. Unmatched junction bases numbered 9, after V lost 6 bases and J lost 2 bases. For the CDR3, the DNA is TGTGCCAGCAGCAAAGGGAGGGCTTATCAAGAGACCCAGTACTTC. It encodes CASSKGRAYQETQYF.

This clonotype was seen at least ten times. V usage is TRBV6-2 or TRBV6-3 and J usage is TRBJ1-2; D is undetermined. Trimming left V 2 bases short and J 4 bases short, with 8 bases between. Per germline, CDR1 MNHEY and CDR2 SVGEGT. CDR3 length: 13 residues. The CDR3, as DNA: TGTGCCAGCAGTTACCCCCCCGCCTATGGCTACACCTTC. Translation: CASSYPPAYGYTF.

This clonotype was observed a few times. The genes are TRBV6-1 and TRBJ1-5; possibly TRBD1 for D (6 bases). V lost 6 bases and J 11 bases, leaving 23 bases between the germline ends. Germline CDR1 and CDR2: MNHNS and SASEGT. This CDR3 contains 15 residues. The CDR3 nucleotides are TGTGCCAGCAGCCTACAGGGAGGGGGGACTTGGTCCCAGCATTTT. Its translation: CASSLQGGGTWSQHF.

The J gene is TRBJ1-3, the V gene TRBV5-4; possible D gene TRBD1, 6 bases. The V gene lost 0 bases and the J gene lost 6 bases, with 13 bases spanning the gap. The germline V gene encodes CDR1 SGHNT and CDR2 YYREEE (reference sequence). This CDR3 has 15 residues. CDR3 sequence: CASSLAGGSENTIYF. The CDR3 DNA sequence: TGTGCCAGCAGCTTGGCCGGGGGCTCGGAAAACACCATATATTTT.

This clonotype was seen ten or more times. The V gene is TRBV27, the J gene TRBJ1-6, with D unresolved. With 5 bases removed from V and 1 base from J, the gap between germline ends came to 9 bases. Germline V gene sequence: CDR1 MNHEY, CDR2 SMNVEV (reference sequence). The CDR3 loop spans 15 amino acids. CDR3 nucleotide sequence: TGTGCCAGCAGTCCCAGAGGATCCTATAATTCACCCCTCCACTTT. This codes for CASSPRGSYNSPLHF.

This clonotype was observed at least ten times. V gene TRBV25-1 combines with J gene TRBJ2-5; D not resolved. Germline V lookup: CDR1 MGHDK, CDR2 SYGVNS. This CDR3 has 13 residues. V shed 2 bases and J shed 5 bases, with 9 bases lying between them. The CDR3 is CASSEAGLETQYF. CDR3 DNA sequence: TGTGCCAGCAGTGAAGCCGGGTTGGAGACCCAGTACTTC.

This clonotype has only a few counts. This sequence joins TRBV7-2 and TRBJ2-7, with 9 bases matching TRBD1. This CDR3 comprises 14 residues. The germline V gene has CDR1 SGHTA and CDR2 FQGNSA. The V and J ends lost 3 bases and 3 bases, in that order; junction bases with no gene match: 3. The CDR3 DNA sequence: TGTGCCAGCAGCTTCAGGACAGGGGTCTACGAGCAGTACTTC. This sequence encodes CASSFRTGVYEQYF.

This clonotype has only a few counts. In DNA, the CDR3 is TGTGCCAGCAGCGCGACACAGGGTACTGGCTACACCTTC. Its protein is CASSATQGTGYTF. The chain couples TRBV7-9 to TRBJ1-2; D possibly corresponds to TRBD1 (6 bases). The germline V and J ends were trimmed by 5 bases and 7 bases, with 14 bases remaining between them. CDR3 length equals 13 residues. In germline, CDR1 is SEHNR, CDR2 FQNEAQ (reference sequence). Complete variable domain (other parts from reference TRBV7-9 and TRBJ1-2): DTGVSQNPRHKITKRGQNVTFRCDPISEHNRLYWYRQTLGQGPEFLTYFQNEAQLEKSRLLSDRFSAERPKGSFSTLEIQRTEQGDSAMYLCASSATQGTGYTFGSGTRLTVV.

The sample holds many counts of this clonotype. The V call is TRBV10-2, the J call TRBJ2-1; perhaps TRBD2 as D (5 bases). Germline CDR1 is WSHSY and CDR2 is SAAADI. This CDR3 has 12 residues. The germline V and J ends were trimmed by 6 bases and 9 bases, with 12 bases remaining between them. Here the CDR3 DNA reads TGCGCCAGCAGCGGAGGAGGAGGTGAGCAGTTCTTC. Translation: CASSGGGGEQFF.

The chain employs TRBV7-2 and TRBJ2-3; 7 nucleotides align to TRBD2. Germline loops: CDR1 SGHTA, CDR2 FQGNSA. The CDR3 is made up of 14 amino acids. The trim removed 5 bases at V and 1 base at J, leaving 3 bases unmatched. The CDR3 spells CASSAGLGTDTQYF. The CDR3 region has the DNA TGTGCCAGCAGCGCTGGACTAGGCACAGATACGCAGTATTTT.

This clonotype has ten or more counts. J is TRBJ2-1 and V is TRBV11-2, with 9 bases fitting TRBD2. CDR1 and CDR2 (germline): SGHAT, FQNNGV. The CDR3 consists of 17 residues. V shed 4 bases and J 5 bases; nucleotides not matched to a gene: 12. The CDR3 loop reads CASSYHPGGGADNEQFF. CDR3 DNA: TGTGCCAGCAGCTATCATCCGGGCGGGGGGGCCGACAATGAGCAGTTCTTC. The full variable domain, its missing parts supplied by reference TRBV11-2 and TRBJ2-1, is EAGVAQSPRYKIIEKRQSVAFWCNPISGHATLYWYQQILGQGPKLLIQFQNNGVVDDSQLPKDRFSAERLKGVDSTLKIQPAKLEDSAVYLCASSYHPGGGADNEQFFGPGTRLTVL.

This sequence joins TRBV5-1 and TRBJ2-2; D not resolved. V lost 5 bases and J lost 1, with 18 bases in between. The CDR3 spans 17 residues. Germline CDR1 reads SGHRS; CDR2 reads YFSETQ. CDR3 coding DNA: TGCGCCAGCAGTCCATCTGGGCGTCCAAAGAACACCGGGGAGCTGTTTTTT. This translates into CASSPSGRPKNTGELFF.

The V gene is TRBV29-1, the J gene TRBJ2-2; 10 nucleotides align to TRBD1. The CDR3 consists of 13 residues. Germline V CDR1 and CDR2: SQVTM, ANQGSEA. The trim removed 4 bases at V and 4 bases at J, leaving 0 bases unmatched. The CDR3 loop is CSVGTGGTGELFF. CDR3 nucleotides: TGCAGCGTTGGGACAGGGGGCACCGGGGAGCTGTTTTTT.

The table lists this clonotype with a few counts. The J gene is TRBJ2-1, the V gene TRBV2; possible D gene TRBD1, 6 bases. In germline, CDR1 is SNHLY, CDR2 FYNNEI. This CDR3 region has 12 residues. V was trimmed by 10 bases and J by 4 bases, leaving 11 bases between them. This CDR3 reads CATAGQYNEQFF. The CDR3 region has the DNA TGTGCCACCGCCGGACAGTACAATGAGCAGTTCTTC.

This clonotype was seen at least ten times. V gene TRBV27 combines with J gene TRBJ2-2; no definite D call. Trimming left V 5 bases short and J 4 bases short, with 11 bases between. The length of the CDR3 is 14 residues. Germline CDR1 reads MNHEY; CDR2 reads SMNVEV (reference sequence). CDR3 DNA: TGTGCCAGCAGTCTCTACGGCGGCACCGGGGAGCTGTTTTTT. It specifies CASSLYGGTGELFF.

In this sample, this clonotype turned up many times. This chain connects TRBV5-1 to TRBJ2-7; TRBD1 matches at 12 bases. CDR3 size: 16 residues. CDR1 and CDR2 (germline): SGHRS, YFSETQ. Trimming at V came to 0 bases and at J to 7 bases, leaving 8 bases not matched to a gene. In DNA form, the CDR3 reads TGCGCCAGCAGCTTGGCCTTCGGGACAGGGGGCTATGAGCAGTACTTC. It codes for CASSLAFGTGGYEQYF.

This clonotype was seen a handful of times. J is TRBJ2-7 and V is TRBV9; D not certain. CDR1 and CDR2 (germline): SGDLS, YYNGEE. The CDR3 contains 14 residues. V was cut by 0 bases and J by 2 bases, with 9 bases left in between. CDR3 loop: CASSVATLPYEQYF. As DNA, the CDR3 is TGTGCCAGCAGCGTAGCTACGTTGCCCTACGAGCAGTACTTC.

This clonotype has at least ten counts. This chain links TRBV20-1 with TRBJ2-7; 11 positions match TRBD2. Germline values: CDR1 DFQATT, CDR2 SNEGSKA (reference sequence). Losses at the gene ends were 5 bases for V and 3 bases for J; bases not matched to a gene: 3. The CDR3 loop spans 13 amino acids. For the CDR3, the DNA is TGCAGTGCTCCTGGGACTAGCGGCTACGAGCAGTACTTC. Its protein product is CSAPGTSGYEQYF.

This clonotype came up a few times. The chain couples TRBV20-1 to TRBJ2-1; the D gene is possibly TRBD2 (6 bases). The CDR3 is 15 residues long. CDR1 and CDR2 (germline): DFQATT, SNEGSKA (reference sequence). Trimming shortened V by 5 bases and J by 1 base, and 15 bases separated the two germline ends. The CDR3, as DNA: TGCAGTGCTCCTATAGCGGACCGATCCTACAATGAGCAGTTCTTC. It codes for CSAPIADRSYNEQFF.

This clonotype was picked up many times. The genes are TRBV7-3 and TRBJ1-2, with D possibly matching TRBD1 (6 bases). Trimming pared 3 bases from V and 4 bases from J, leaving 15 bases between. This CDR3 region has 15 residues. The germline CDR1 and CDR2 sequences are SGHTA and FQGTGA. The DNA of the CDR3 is TGTGCCAGCAGCTTTCAGGGAGGGGGAGCCTATGGCTACACCTTC. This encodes CASSFQGGGAYGYTF. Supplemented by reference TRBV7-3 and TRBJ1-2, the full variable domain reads GAGVSQTPSNKVTEKGKYVELRCDPISGHTALYWYRQSLGQGPEFLIYFQGTGAADDSGLPNDRFFAVRPEGSVSTLKIQRTERGDSAVYLCASSFQGGGAYGYTFGSGTRLTVV.

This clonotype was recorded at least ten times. The CDR3 DNA is TGCAGCGTTGACCCACTCGACAGGGTTAGCAATGAGCAGTTCTTC. Its translation is CSVDPLDRVSNEQFF. The rearrangement links TRBV29-1 to TRBJ2-1; 7 bases map to TRBD1. Per the germline V gene, CDR1 is SQVTM and CDR2 is ANQGSEA. The CDR3 is made up of 15 amino acids. The ends lost 3 bases at V and 6 bases at J; junction bases unmatched: 11.

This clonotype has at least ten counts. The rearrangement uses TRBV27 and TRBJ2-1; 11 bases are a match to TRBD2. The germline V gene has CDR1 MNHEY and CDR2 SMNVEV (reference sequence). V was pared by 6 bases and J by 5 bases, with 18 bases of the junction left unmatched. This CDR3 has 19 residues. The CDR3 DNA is TGTGCCAGCAGCCGTCCGGGCCATAAAGGGACTAGCGGTAACAATGAGCAGTTCTTC. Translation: CASSRPGHKGTSGNNEQFF.

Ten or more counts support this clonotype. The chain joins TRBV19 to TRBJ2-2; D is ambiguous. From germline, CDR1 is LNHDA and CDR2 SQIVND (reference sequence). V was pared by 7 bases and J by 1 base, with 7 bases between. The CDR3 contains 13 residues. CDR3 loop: CASTPMNTGELFF. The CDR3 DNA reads TGTGCCAGTACGCCGATGAACACCGGGGAGCTGTTTTTT. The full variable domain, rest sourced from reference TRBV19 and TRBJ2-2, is DGGITQSPKYLFRKEGQNVTLSCEQNLNHDAMYWYRQDPGQGLRLIYYSQIVNDFQKGDIAEGYSVSREKKESFPLTVTSAQKNPTAFYLCASTPMNTGELFFGEGSRLTVL.

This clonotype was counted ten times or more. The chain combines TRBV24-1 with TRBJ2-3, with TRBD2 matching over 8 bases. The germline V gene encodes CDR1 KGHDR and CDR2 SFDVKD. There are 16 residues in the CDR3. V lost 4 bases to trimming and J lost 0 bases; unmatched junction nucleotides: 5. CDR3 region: CATSDPSGGSTDTQYF. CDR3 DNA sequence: TGTGCCACCAGTGACCCGAGCGGGGGAAGCACAGATACGCAGTATTTT.

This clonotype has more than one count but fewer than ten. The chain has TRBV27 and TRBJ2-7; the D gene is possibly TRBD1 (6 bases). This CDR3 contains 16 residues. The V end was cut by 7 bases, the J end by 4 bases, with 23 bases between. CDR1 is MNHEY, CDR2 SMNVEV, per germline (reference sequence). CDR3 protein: CASKPGQPSWEYEQYF. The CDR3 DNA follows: TGTGCCAGCAAACCCGGACAGCCGTCATGGGAATACGAGCAGTACTTC.